The source of this T cell receptor beta chain is a study of cytomegalovirus exposure and HLA in healthy donors. The study, taken as a whole, reports: Most TCR sequences were uncommon, yet certain public TCRs appeared in many donors.

Points on this clone: What it binds is not known.

V shed 4 bases and J 4 bases; nucleotides not matched to a gene: 7. The germline gives CDR1 SGHKS, CDR2 YYEKEE (reference sequence). The CDR3 loop spans 16 amino acids. Produced via immunoSEQ multiplex PCR; TCRdb's table is partial and in-frame only. The sample lists roughly 180,000 clones, about nine tenths seen once, with 6% to 8.5% in the top ten. The receptor was derived from a man aged 30-40 years in good health and CMV-seropositive. The sample comprised PBMCs. V gene TRBV5-5 combines with J gene TRBJ2-1, with TRBD2 identical over 11 bases. In nucleotides, the CDR3 is TGTGCCAGCAGCCCTAGCGGGAGGACTACTTACAATGAGCAGTTCTTC. Translated: CASSPSGRTTYNEQFF.